The present TCR beta chain was sequenced within a study of cytotoxic CD8 clonotypes in ibrutinib-treated CLL. For the study at large: Among responders, roughly 25 were partial and 2 complete; after median approximately 6 years, approximately 15 stayed remitted and 12 progressed. Study-level findings and limits: Treatment left the uncommon public clonotypes either contracted or stable in frequency. Clonality rose at ibrutinib response and fell back toward baseline at progression.

Depths of 1 in 200,000 to 1 in 1 million T cells were the sequencing target. Sequenced by immunoSEQ multiplex PCR; TCRdb stores in-frame clones only, minus some. The sample consists of about 310,000 clones, almost 80% of them appearing once. V dropped 6 bases and J dropped 5 bases, with 16 bases sitting between them. There are 13 residues in the CDR3. The germline gives CDR1 SQVTM, CDR2 ANQGSEA. Concerning this clone itself: Its antigen is currently unknown.

This specimen consisted of PBMCs, obtained before ibrutinib treatment. The V and J genes are TRBV29-1 and TRBJ2-5; D not resolved. The source of this sequence is a human donor with chronic lymphocytic leukemia. As DNA, the CDR3 is TGCAGCGTCGCCGACGGAGCAAGGGAGACCCAGTACTTC. Residues: CSVADGARETQYF.